The rows below give T cell receptor beta chains drawn from one sample of a study of blood T cell repertoires in COVID-19. Sequencing used immunoSEQ multiplex PCR; TCRdb keeps in-frame clones, though not all of them. The data hold a few hundred thousand clones, with 80% to 95% observed a single time. Material: PBMCs or T cells enriched from blood (not recorded which). The receptors were sampled from a woman younger than 45 who had recovered from COVID-19. CDR3s include the opening cysteine and the closing phenylalanine or tryptophan. The order of the fields is J gene, clone size, V gene, D gene, CDR3 protein, CDR3 DNA. D genes are given only for firm matches. Size values are once, few and many counts, or a class for expanded clones, and some rows have none.

>TRBJ2-2|-|TRBV3-1/TRBV3-2|-
CASSQGRHTGELFF
TGTGCCAGCAGCCAAGGGAGGCACACCGGGGAGCTGTTTTTT
>TRBJ2-1|-|TRBV9|TRBD2
CASSIRAGHNEQFF
TGTGCCAGCAGCATCCGAGCGGGACACAATGAGCAGTTCTTC
>TRBJ1-5|-|TRBV18|-
CASSPVRQPTAQHF
TGTGCCAGCTCACCAGTACGACAACCAACGGCCCAGCATTTT
>TRBJ2-7|few|TRBV19|-
CASSIGQGSYEQYF
TGTGCCAGTAGTATTGGTCAGGGTAGCTACGAGCAGTACTTC
>TRBJ1-1|-|TRBV28|-
CASRSAGDRAFF
TGTGCCAGCAGGTCCGCGGGAGATAGAGCTTTCTTT
>TRBJ2-2|-|TRBV7-3|-
CASSLLDDTGELFF
TGTGCCAGCAGCTTACTAGACGACACCGGGGAGCTGTTTTTT
>TRBJ2-7|-|TRBV5-1|TRBD2
CASSLGQLAGTYEQYF
TGCGCCAGCAGTTTAGGCCAACTAGCGGGTACCTACGAGCAGTACTTC
>TRBJ1-5|-|TRBV23-1|-
CASRHIIRGSLSNQPQHF
TGCGCCAGCAGGCACATAATCAGGGGTAGTCTGAGCAATCAGCCCCAGCATTTT
>TRBJ1-2|few|TRBV6-6|-
CASGTDSFGDGYTF
TGTGCCAGCGGAACGGACAGCTTCGGAGATGGCTACACCTTC
>TRBJ1-1|-|TRBV4-1|-
CASSQMTENTEAFF
TGCGCCAGCAGCCAGATGACAGAGAACACTGAAGCTTTCTTT
>TRBJ2-7|once|TRBV28|-
CASSFAGIPTSYEQYF
TGTGCCAGCAGTTTTGCGGGCATACCTACCTCCTACGAGCAGTACTTC
>TRBJ2-1|-|TRBV20-1|TRBD2
CSASDGQAGGSYNEQFF
TGCAGTGCTAGTGATGGTCAAGCGGGAGGGTCCTACAATGAGCAGTTCTTC
>TRBJ1-2|few|TRBV12-3/TRBV12-4|-
CASSRWGVRGYTF
TGTGCCAGCAGTCGATGGGGAGTAAGGGGCTACACCTTC
>TRBJ1-4|once|TRBV2|TRBD1
CASSRDRGDEKLFF
TGTGCCAGCTCCCGGGACAGGGGGGATGAAAAACTGTTTTTT
>TRBJ2-3|-|TRBV28|-
CASSSVPDTQYF
TGTGCCAGCAGTTCGGTCCCGGATACGCAGTATTTT
>TRBJ1-6|-|TRBV19|-
CASSIWRNSPLHF
TGTGCCAGTAGTATATGGAGAAATTCACCCCTCCACTTT
>TRBJ2-1|-|TRBV28|-
CATISRLSSYNEQFF
TGTGCCACCATAAGCAGGCTAAGCTCCTACAATGAGCAGTTCTTC
>TRBJ2-7|-|TRBV27|-
CASSLGQGNEQYF
TGTGCCAGCAGTTTAGGTCAGGGGAACGAGCAGTACTTC
>TRBJ1-1|-|TRBV6-5|-
CASKHGVNTEAFF
TGTGCCAGCAAACACGGGGTGAACACTGAAGCTTTCTTT
>TRBJ1-1|-|TRBV7-9|TRBD1
CASSLGTGGYEAFF
TGTGCCAGCAGCTTAGGTACAGGGGGTTATGAAGCTTTCTTT
>TRBJ1-4|-|TRBV5-1|TRBD1
CASSSGTGEEKLFF
TGCGCCAGCAGCTCCGGGACAGGGGAAGAAAAACTGTTTTTT
>TRBJ2-2|-|TRBV19|-
CASSLSGAGELFF
TGTGCCAGTAGTTTGTCAGGTGCCGGGGAGCTGTTTTTT
>TRBJ2-7|-|TRBV28|-
CASSPQQGLYEQYF
TGTGCCAGCAGTCCACAACAGGGCTTGTACGAGCAGTACTTC
>TRBJ1-2|-|TRBV5-8|TRBD1
CASISDRGVYGYTF
TGTGCCAGCATCTCCGACAGGGGGGTATATGGCTACACCTTC
>TRBJ1-5|-|TRBV28|TRBD1
CASSLGQVTGQPQHF
TGTGCCAGCAGTTTAGGACAGGTTACGGGACAGCCCCAGCATTTT
>TRBJ1-1|-|TRBV27|-
CASSRGGIAEAFF
TGTGCCAGCAGTCGGGGGGGGATAGCTGAAGCTTTCTTT
>TRBJ1-1|-|TRBV19|-
CASSYREANTEAFF
TGTGCCAGTAGTTATAGGGAGGCGAACACTGAAGCTTTCTTT
>TRBJ2-7|-|TRBV27|-
CASSLTARDSYEQYF
TGTGCCAGCAGTTTAACGGCCAGGGACTCCTACGAGCAGTACTTC
>TRBJ1-1|-|TRBV28|-
CASRVSGGGNTEAFF
TGTGCCAGCAGAGTATCGGGGGGGGGAAACACTGAAGCTTTCTTT
>TRBJ2-7|-|TRBV4-1|-
CASSPHPKASYEQYF
TGCGCCAGCAGCCCTCACCCAAAAGCCTCCTACGAGCAGTACTTC
>TRBJ2-2|once|TRBV24-1|TRBD1
CATSKTGVANTGELFF
TGTGCCACCAGTAAAACAGGGGTCGCGAACACCGGGGAGCTGTTTTTT
>TRBJ2-7|-|TRBV28|-
CASSPPGLHYEQYF
TGTGCCAGCAGTCCGCCGGGACTCCACTACGAGCAGTACTTC
>TRBJ1-2|-|TRBV28|-
CASSLLAGGKNYGYTF
TGTGCCAGCAGTTTACTCGCTGGGGGGAAAAACTATGGCTACACCTTC
>TRBJ1-3|-|TRBV2|TRBD1
CASTGTGGSGNTIYF
TGTGCCAGCACCGGGACAGGAGGCTCTGGAAACACCATATATTTT
>TRBJ2-5|-|TRBV9|TRBD2
CASSVKTSWVRETQYF
TGTGCCAGCAGCGTCAAGACTAGCTGGGTGAGGGAGACCCAGTACTTC
>TRBJ1-3|-|TRBV28|TRBD1
CASSFFGTGVSGNTIYF
TGTGCCAGCAGTTTTTTCGGGACAGGGGTCTCTGGAAACACCATATATTTT
>TRBJ1-2|once|TRBV6-5|-
CASLAGGMDYGYTF
TGTGCCAGCCTTGCGGGGGGGATGGACTATGGCTACACCTTC
>TRBJ2-2|-|TRBV5-4|-
CASSSDSPNTGELFF
TGTGCCAGCAGCTCTGACAGCCCGAACACCGGGGAGCTGTTTTTT
>TRBJ2-1|once|TRBV28|TRBD1
CASSLLPQTGGENEQFF
TGTGCCAGCAGCCTTTTGCCCCAGACAGGGGGCGAAAATGAGCAGTTCTTC
>TRBJ2-7|-|TRBV6-5|TRBD1
CASSYSGTGLQYF
TGTGCCAGCAGTTACTCCGGGACAGGGCTGCAGTACTTC
>TRBJ2-7|-|TRBV7-2|-
CASSLGDSLVYEQYF
TGTGCCAGCAGCTTGGGAGACTCATTAGTCTACGAGCAGTACTTC
>TRBJ2-7|-|TRBV5-1|-
CASSLLTAAVPYEQYF
TGCGCCAGCAGCTTGTTAACAGCTGCTGTTCCCTACGAGCAGTACTTC
>TRBJ2-2|once|TRBV28|-
CASSLALANTGELFF
TGTGCCAGCAGTTTAGCACTAGCGAACACCGGGGAGCTGTTTTTT
>TRBJ2-1|once|TRBV4-2|-
CASSQDWVGEQFF
TGTGCCAGCAGCCAAGATTGGGTGGGCGAGCAGTTCTTC